Presented here are 25 T cell receptor beta chains from one specimen sequenced in a study of blood T cells in healthy people across ages. A sample-barcoded 5' primer and a J-beta primer mix were used in a second PCR of roughly 6 to 11 cycles. Each CDR3 protein is one row after TCRdb ran MiXCR on the 5' RACE reads. The sample includes about 1,500,000 distinct CDR3 sequences, roughly 27% of them seen just once. Sequenced material: blood. Receptor source: a young woman in good health.

In its sample, this clonotype was seen many times. The chain uses TRBV5-1 and TRBJ2-5; TRBD1 is a possible D gene (6 bases). Germline lookup yields CDR1 SGHRS and CDR2 YFSETQ. The V end lost 4 bases, the J end lost 2 bases, and 21 bases lay between the germline ends. This CDR3 is built from 17 residues. CDR3 region: CASSRGPETGIQETQYF. CDR3 nucleotides: TGCGCCAGCAGCCGAGGCCCCGAAACAGGGATTCAAGAGACCCAGTACTTC.

V is TRBV27 and J is TRBJ2-5; 9 bases are shared with TRBD2. V lost 5 bases to trimming and J lost 11 bases; unmatched junction nucleotides: 15. Per the germline V gene, CDR1 is MNHEY and CDR2 is SMNVEV (reference sequence). The CDR3 covers 15 residues. The chain's CDR3 is CASSPTSGTTSEQYF. The CDR3 region has the DNA TGTGCCAGCAGTCCGACTAGCGGTACTACCAGTGAGCAGTACTTC.

This clonotype was seen only a few times. The J gene is TRBJ2-1, the V gene TRBV19; D is possibly TRBD2 (6 bases). The V and J ends lost 2 bases and 0 bases respectively, with 8 bases between them. Germline loops: CDR1 LNHDA, CDR2 SQIVND (reference sequence). The length of the CDR3 is 15 residues. The CDR3 region has the DNA TGTGCCAGTAGTATAAGGGACTCCTCCTACAATGAGCAGTTCTTC. It yields the protein CASSIRDSSYNEQFF.

The rearrangement uses TRBV27 and TRBJ1-4, with D possibly TRBD1 on 6 matching bases. V was clipped by 5 bases and J by 5 bases, with 15 bases between them. Germline CDR1 reads MNHEY; CDR2 reads SMNVEV (reference sequence). The CDR3 runs to 15 residues. The CDR3 DNA follows: TGTGCCAGCAGTCCCTCCGGGGGCGTAAATGAAAAACTGTTTTTT. Translating gives CASSPSGGVNEKLFF.

This clonotype was counted a few times. The genes are TRBV2 and TRBJ2-1; no reliable D call. The V gene's germline CDR1 is SNHLY and CDR2 FYNNEI. The CDR3 consists of 14 residues. Between the trimmed V and J ends, which lost 3 bases and 2 bases, there was a span of 8 bases. CDR3 nucleotides: TGTGCCAGCAGTGACACACAGACCTACAATGAGCAGTTCTTC. This encodes CASSDTQTYNEQFF.

As regards this clonotype: A clone one base away is much larger, so this may be a read error. The chain uses TRBV7-2 and TRBJ2-7; TRBD2 might be the D (6 bases). The CDR3 has 15 amino acids. The germline V gene has CDR1 SGHTA and CDR2 FQGNSA. DNA for the CDR3: TGTGCCAGCAGCTCGATGGGTAGGGACTCCTACGGGCAGTACTTC. It codes for CASSSMGRDSYGQYF.

This clonotype was detected a few times. The J gene is TRBJ1-2, the V gene TRBV25-1, with 7 positions matching TRBD1. The V gene end was trimmed by 6 bases and the J gene end by 8 bases; junction bases not matched to a gene: 12. This CDR3 contains 14 residues. The germline V gene has CDR1 MGHDK and CDR2 SYGVNS. CDR3 sequence reads: CASRQAAGGKGYTF. As DNA, the CDR3 is TGTGCCAGCAGACAAGCGGCAGGGGGGAAAGGCTACACCTTC.

This clonotype appeared a few times. The chain links TRBV3-1 to TRBJ1-4, with TRBD1 matching 7 bases. This CDR3 spans 15 amino acids. Looked up from germline, CDR1 is LGHDT and CDR2 is YNNKEL (reference sequence). V lost 1 base to trimming and J lost 6 bases; unmatched junction nucleotides: 5. This chain's CDR3 is CASSQGGGGDEKLFF. The CDR3 DNA is TGTGCCAGCAGCCAAGGAGGAGGGGGCGATGAAAAACTGTTTTTT.

This clonotype was seen a few times. Compared with germline, one end of the junction differs, possibly owing to a read error. CDR3 coding DNA: TGCAGTGCTAGAGTCCGGGTCTCGAACACTGGAGCTTTCTTT. Amino acids: CSARVRVSNTGAFF. This chain uses TRBV20-1 with TRBJ1-1; D is ambiguous. Germline V gene data show CDR1 as DFQATT and CDR2 as SNEGSKA (reference sequence). CDR3 size: 14 residues.

Note on this clonotype: A clone one base away is much larger, so this may be a read error. This CDR3 fails to terminate in the conserved phenylalanine or tryptophan, so it likely reflects a read error. The chain links TRBV15 to TRBJ2-5; D is unresolved. The last part of the DNA fits TRBJ2-7 better; the J call may be wrong. The V gene's germline CDR1 is LNHNV and CDR2 YYDKDF (reference sequence). The CDR3 length is 14 residues. The CDR3 spells CATSRDQGNYEQYC. The CDR3 DNA reads TGTGCCACCAGCAGAGATCAAGGGAACTACGAGCAGTACTGC.

The chain carries TRBV14 and TRBJ2-1; D may be TRBD2 (5 bases). This CDR3 has 16 amino acids. Germline values: CDR1 SGHDN, CDR2 FVKESK. Trimming pared 0 bases from V and 3 bases from J, leaving 12 bases between. The CDR3 region is CASSQDWTQVYNEQFF. CDR3 nucleotide sequence: TGTGCCAGCAGCCAAGACTGGACTCAAGTCTACAATGAGCAGTTCTTC.

This clonotype was picked up a small number of times. The rearrangement uses TRBV2 and TRBJ1-5; D ambiguous. Trimming shortened V by 7 bases and J by 4 bases, and 14 bases separated the two germline ends. The CDR3 extends over 14 amino acids. Germline V lookup: CDR1 SNHLY, CDR2 FYNNEI. The CDR3 is CASNGFGSNQPQHF. In DNA, the CDR3 is TGTGCCAGCAATGGGTTTGGCAGTAATCAGCCCCAGCATTTT.

The rearrangement joins TRBV4-3 to TRBJ1-4; maybe TRBD1 (6 bases). CDR3 size: 17 residues. Trimming stripped 3 bases from V and 6 bases from J, with 20 bases between. Germline V lookup: CDR1 LGHNA, CDR2 YSLEER. The CDR3 DNA is TGCGCCAGCAGCCAGGATTACAGGGCTTCGAGCGATGAAAAACTGTTTTTT. Protein sequence: CASSQDYRASSDEKLFF.

In the case of this clonotype: The junction departs from germline at one end; a sequencing error may be responsible. The rearrangement joins TRBV15 to TRBJ2-1; TRBD1 matches at 8 bases. The CDR3 is made up of 16 amino acids. Germline CDR1 and CDR2: LNHNV and YYDKDF (reference sequence). The CDR3 DNA sequence: TGCGCCACCAGCAGTATCAAGGACAGGGTCTACGATGAGCAGTTCTTC. This gives the protein CATSSIKDRVYDEQFF. Combining the CDR3 with reference TRBV15 and TRBJ2-1 gives the whole variable domain DAMVIQNPRYQVTQFGKPVTLSCSQTLNHNVMYWYQQKSSQAPKLLFHYYDKDFNNEADTPDNFQSRRPNTSFCFLDIRSPGLGDTAMYLCATSSIKDRVYDEQFFGPGTRLTVL.

The chain combines TRBV29-1 with TRBJ1-3; perhaps TRBD1 as D (6 bases). Per germline, CDR1 SQVTM and CDR2 ANQGSEA. CDR3 length: 14 residues. Trimming stripped 3 bases from V and 4 bases from J, with 13 bases between. Written as DNA, the CDR3 is TGCAGCGTTGATGCAGGGGAGGCAGGAAACACCATATATTTT. It translates to CSVDAGEAGNTIYF.

The chain recombines TRBV7-2 with TRBJ1-4; D not resolved. V was trimmed by 10 bases and J by 4 bases, leaving 19 bases between them. The CDR3 length is 15 residues. CDR1 and CDR2 from the germline V gene are SGHTA and FQGNSA. The CDR3 sequence: CANSFRRRVNEKLFF. As DNA, the CDR3 is TGTGCCAACAGTTTTCGACGGAGAGTTAATGAAAAACTGTTTTTT. Complete variable domain (other parts from reference TRBV7-2 and TRBJ1-4): GAGVSQSPSNKVTEKGKDVELRCDPISGHTALYWYRQSLGQGLEFLIYFQGNSAPDKSGLPSDRFSAERTGGSVSTLTIQRTQQEDSAVYLCANSFRRRVNEKLFFGSGTQLSVL.

This chain connects TRBV29-1 to TRBJ2-6; 8 bases fit TRBD2. This CDR3 is built from 16 residues. The germline gives CDR1 SQVTM, CDR2 ANQGSEA. V shed 6 bases and J 0 bases; nucleotides not matched to a gene: 7. CDR3 sequence reads: CSVPGGPYSGANVLTF. The CDR3 coding sequence is TGCAGCGTGCCGGGAGGGCCCTACTCTGGGGCCAACGTCCTGACTTTC.

The chain couples TRBV29-1 to TRBJ2-3; D is undetermined. Deletions cut 8 bases from V and 3 bases from J, with 0 bases between. CDR1 SQVTM and CDR2 ANQGSEA come from the germline V gene. The CDR3 has 8 residues. The CDR3 DNA reads as TGCAGCACAGATACGCAGTATTTT. This translates into CSTDTQYF.

The V call is TRBV12-3 or TRBV12-4, the J call TRBJ1-5; tentatively, D is TRBD1 (6 bases). The CDR3 sequence is 16 residues long. Trimming removed 4 bases at V and 0 bases at J, with 13 bases between. The CDR3 DNA is TGTGCCAGCAGTTCCGGGAGGGGGTATAGCAATCAGCCCCAGCATTTT. Protein sequence: CASSSGRGYSNQPQHF.

Points on this clonotype: This may come from a read error, since a much larger clone is one base off. V gene TRBV28 combines with J gene TRBJ2-7; D is tentatively TRBD1 or TRBD2 (5 bases each). The germline V gene has CDR1 MDHEN and CDR2 SYDVKM. Trimming pared 6 bases from V and 12 bases from J, leaving 21 bases between. There are 13 residues in the CDR3. Written as DNA, the CDR3 is TGTGCCAGCAGGGGGGACGGAGAAGAGACCCGGTACTTC. Protein: CASRGDGEETRYF.

In its sample, this clonotype was seen many times. As DNA, the CDR3 is TGTGCCAGCAGCTTGGAGGGGTGGAATGAGCAGTTCTTC. Its protein is CASSLEGWNEQFF. The chain recombines TRBV5-6 with TRBJ2-1; TRBD1 is a possible D gene (5 bases). V lost 0 bases and J lost 7, with 8 bases in between. Germline CDR1 reads SGHDT; CDR2 reads YYEEEE. The CDR3 runs 13 residues.

V gene TRBV20-1 combines with J gene TRBJ2-5, with 13 bases that match TRBD2. Trimming took 0 bases from V and 5 from J; bases not matched to a gene: 3. The CDR3 has 15 amino acids. Germline-derived CDR1 and CDR2 are DFQATT and SNEGSKA (reference sequence). CDR3 in DNA: TGCAGTGCTAGAGATCAGACTAGCGGGGGGGAGACCCAGTACTTC. Translating gives CSARDQTSGGETQYF.

The chain recombines TRBV4-1 with TRBJ1-6; D not certain. The CDR3 extends over 13 amino acids. CDR1 and CDR2 from the germline V gene are MGHRA and YSYEKL. Trimming left V 0 bases short and J 10 bases short, with 7 bases between. Here the CDR3 reads CASSQDIGSPLHF. DNA of the CDR3: TGCGCCAGCAGCCAAGATATAGGCTCACCCCTCCACTTT.

This clonotype was observed a few times. The chain has TRBV11-1 and TRBJ2-7; tentative D call: TRBD1 (6 bases). The ends were cut back, 1 base at V and 3 bases at J, with 13 bases in the middle. Germline V gene lookup returns CDR1 SGHAT and CDR2 FQDESV (reference sequence). CDR3 length equals 15 residues. The CDR3 nucleotides are TGTGCCAGCAGCTTAGTGGACAGCATAATCTACGAGCAGTACTTC. Translating gives CASSLVDSIIYEQYF.

This clonotype was detected only a few times. The rearrangement joins TRBV6-5 to TRBJ1-6; D unclear. The V gene's germline CDR1 is MNHEY and CDR2 SVGAGI. This CDR3 contains 13 residues. Between the trimmed V and J ends, which lost 5 bases and 10 bases, there was a span of 12 bases. The CDR3: CASSPTNLSPLHF. In nucleotides, the CDR3 is TGTGCCAGCAGTCCCACAAATCTCTCACCCCTCCACTTT.